The entry below describes one T cell receptor (beta chain). This CDR3 has 16 residues. Germline V gene data show CDR1 as MNHEY and CDR2 as SVGAGI. The junction had 4 bases not matched to a gene; V was cut back by 2 bases and J by 0 bases. The assay was immunoSEQ multiplex PCR, and TCRdb's table has in-frame clones only and misses some. Of fewer than 300,000 clones listed, around 81% are singletons. This entry comes from a study of blood T cell repertoires in COVID-19. Study at large: COVID-19 samples, acute and convalescent, were from the United States, Italy and Spain. Nucleic acid was either cDNA or gDNA, and it came from T cells, B-cell-depleted T cells, or PBMCs.

This chain uses TRBV6-5 with TRBJ1-3; 7 positions agree with TRBD1. The source of this sequence is a woman in her sixties or seventies with active or convalescent COVID-19. Sequenced sample: peripheral blood. The CDR3 loop is CASSYTRQGSGNTIYF. CDR3 nucleotides: TGTGCCAGCAGTTACACTAGACAGGGCTCTGGAAACACCATATATTTT.